The clone carrying this T cell receptor (beta chain) was seen ten or more times. The antigen is not known. There were at least 5.5 micrograms of total RNA extracted from every sample. CDR3 size: 17 residues. V was trimmed by 5 bases and J by 6 bases, leaving 23 bases between them. CDR1 is SGHVS, CDR2 FQNEAQ, per germline. This sample stems from a study of blood T cells in healthy people across ages. General observations from the study: The recorded TCR beta diversity per million T cells decreased in a roughly linear manner with age.

Next came a second PCR, run for about 7 to 12 cycles, which used a sample-barcoded 5' primer along with a J-beta primer mix. Each cDNA was tagged by a template-switch adaptor containing 12 random nucleotides. The study obtained at least 3 million CDR3-containing paired-end reads from every sample. TCRdb re-called the 5' RACE reads through MiXCR, storing one row per CDR3 protein. The sample yields 1.8 million or so distinct CDR3 sequences, about 39% seen once. The receptor was isolated from a human donor in good health. The sequenced sample consisted of blood. This chain links TRBV7-8 with TRBJ2-1; D might be TRBD1 or TRBD2, each matching 6 bases. CDR3 coding DNA: TGTGCCAGCAGCCATCGCCTTCCGGGGGCCACGGCCAATGAGCAGTTCTTC. Translating gives CASSHRLPGATANEQFF. Full variable domain (outside the CDR3, taken from reference TRBV7-8 and TRBJ2-1): GAGVSQSPRYKVAKRGQDVALRCDPISGHVSLFWYQQALGQGPEFLTYFQNEAQLDKSGLPSDRFFAERPEGSVSTLKIQRTQQEDSAVYLCASSHRLPGATANEQFFGPGTRLTVL.